The 7 T cell receptor beta chains given below trace back to one sample, sequenced in a study of blood T cell repertoires in COVID-19 (TCRdb year 2020). The method behind the library was the immunoSEQ multiplex PCR assay. TCRdb provides this immuneACCESS table in a form limited to in-frame rearrangements. Some clones are lacking; in checked studies, under half of them reflect an unresolved V gene, and why the rest are absent is not known. Here the sample has 230,000 or so clones; roughly 80% occur a single time. Jointly, the top ten make up 5.1% of the sample. The material sequenced was peripheral blood. These receptors all stem from a human donor in a cohort sampled during active COVID-19.

This sequence joins TRBV27 and TRBJ2-5, with 9 positions matching TRBD1. Germline V gene data show CDR1 as MNHEY and CDR2 as SMNVEV (reference sequence). The CDR3 loop spans 14 amino acids. The V gene end was trimmed by 5 bases and the J gene end by 5 bases; junction bases not matched to a gene: 6. The CDR3, as DNA: TGTGCCAGCAGTCGCGACAGGGGGGCGGAGACCCAGTACTTC. Residues: CASSRDRGAETQYF.

For the CDR3, the DNA is TGTGCCAGCAGCGCACAGGGGGTGTACCAGTTCTTC. Residues: CASSAQGVYQFF. The chain links TRBV7-3 to TRBJ2-1; 8 bases map to TRBD1. The CDR3 extends over 12 amino acids. Germline V gives CDR1 SGHTA, CDR2 FQGTGA. V trimming: 5 bases; J trimming: 13 bases; junction bases outside the gene matches: 7.

The CDR3: CASTQDSSPYNEQFF. CDR3 DNA: TGTGCCAGCACCCAAGACAGTTCCCCTTACAATGAGCAGTTCTTC. The V call is TRBV28, the J call TRBJ2-1; D may be TRBD1 (5 bases). In germline, CDR1 is MDHEN, CDR2 SYDVKM. V dropped 7 bases and J dropped 4 bases, with 17 bases sitting between them. CDR3 length equals 15 residues.

This chain links TRBV5-1 with TRBJ1-2; the match to TRBD1 covers 9 bases. With V trimmed by 4 bases and J by 12 bases, 7 bases remained unmatched. There are 12 residues in the CDR3. Germline CDR1 and CDR2: SGHRS and YFSETQ. CDR3 sequence: CASSGGTGPDTF. CDR3 coding DNA: TGCGCCAGCAGCGGGGGGACAGGGCCAGACACCTTC.

The chain combines TRBV7-8 with TRBJ2-7; 7 bases map to TRBD2. J gave up 3 bases and V 5 bases, and 7 bases lay outside the gene matches. The CDR3 is 14 residues long. CDR1 and CDR2 (germline): SGHVS, FQNEAQ. The CDR3 is CASSVGLVRYEQYF. For the CDR3, the DNA is TGTGCCAGCAGCGTAGGACTAGTTCGCTACGAGCAGTACTTC.

The V and J genes are TRBV19 and TRBJ1-6; D possibly corresponds to TRBD1 (5 bases). The CDR3 sequence is 14 residues long. V was pared by 5 bases and J by 7 bases, with 12 bases between. Germline-derived CDR1 and CDR2 are LNHDA and SQIVND (reference sequence). The CDR3 loop is CASSSPTANSPLHF. CDR3 sequence (DNA): TGTGCCAGTAGTTCACCGACAGCCAATTCACCCCTCCACTTT.

The chain joins TRBV28 to TRBJ2-7, with 8 bases identical to TRBD2. The junction had 12 bases not matched to a gene; V was cut back by 6 bases and J by 2 bases. The CDR3 loop spans 16 amino acids. Germline V gene data show CDR1 as MDHEN and CDR2 as SYDVKM. The CDR3 protein is CASRTGGSSGPYEQYF. In DNA, the CDR3 is TGTGCCAGCAGAACGGGAGGGAGTAGCGGACCCTACGAGCAGTACTTC.